These T cell receptor beta chains were read from a single sample in a study of blood T cell repertoires in COVID-19. This table comes from immunoSEQ multiplex PCR, and its TCRdb copy is limited to in-frame clones, with some not included. The sample contains approximately 400,000 clones, 91% of which appear only once. The material sequenced was PBMCs or T cells enriched from blood (not recorded which). The receptors stem from a woman between 40 and 55 years old who had been exposed to COVID-19. Each CDR3 is given with its conserved first and last residue. Fields, in order: V gene, J gene, D gene, clone size, CDR3 protein, CDR3 DNA. The D gene is left open where the match is weak. Expanded clones are given a class, and other clones once, few, many or no size at all.

V: TRBV29-1
J: TRBJ2-7
D: TRBD2
size: -
CDR3: CSVVTWLAEEQYF
DNA: TGCAGCGTTGTTACGTGGCTAGCGGAAGAGCAGTACTTC

V: TRBV2
J: TRBJ1-1
D: -
size: -
CDR3: CASSAVETEAFF
DNA: TGTGCCAGCAGTGCCGTGGAGACTGAAGCTTTCTTT

V: TRBV30
J: TRBJ2-1
D: -
size: -
CDR3: CAWTRGSLNEQFF
DNA: TGTGCCTGGACTCGTGGCAGTCTGAATGAGCAGTTCTTC

V: TRBV6-1
J: TRBJ2-2
D: TRBD1
size: -
CDR3: CASSERQGTNTGELFF
DNA: TGTGCCAGCAGTGAGAGACAGGGGACGAACACCGGGGAGCTGTTTTTT

V: TRBV21-1
J: TRBJ1-1
D: -
size: -
CDR3: CASSKLRGNSRGTEAFF
DNA: TGTGCCAGCAGCAAACTAAGGGGAAACTCAAGAGGAACTGAAGCTTTCTTT

V: TRBV4-3
J: TRBJ2-5
D: TRBD2
size: -
CDR3: CASSQQLAGEGETQYF
DNA: TGCGCCAGCAGCCAACAACTAGCGGGAGAGGGTGAGACCCAGTACTTC

V: TRBV5-4
J: TRBJ1-2
D: -
size: -
CDR3: CASSFGQGNYGYTF
DNA: TGTGCCAGCAGCTTCGGTCAGGGCAACTATGGCTACACCTTC

V: TRBV28
J: TRBJ2-5
D: TRBD1
size: -
CDR3: CASRGRGRFLAQETQYF
DNA: TGTGCCAGCAGGGGCAGGGGGCGTTTCTTGGCCCAAGAGACCCAGTACTTC

V: TRBV5-4
J: TRBJ1-1
D: -
size: -
CDR3: CASSREGTRNTEAFF
DNA: TGTGCCAGCAGTCGGGAGGGGACAAGGAACACTGAAGCTTTCTTT

V: TRBV13
J: TRBJ2-5
D: TRBD2
size: -
CDR3: CASSFRRGGRERETQYF
DNA: TGTGCCAGCAGCTTCCGGCGGGGGGGCCGGGAACGAGAGACCCAGTACTTC

V: TRBV2
J: TRBJ1-5
D: TRBD1
size: -
CDR3: CASSRGQAYNQPQHF
DNA: TGTGCCAGCAGTCGGGGACAGGCATATAATCAGCCCCAGCATTTT

V: TRBV6-1
J: TRBJ1-6
D: TRBD1
size: -
CDR3: CASSEGTGSSYNSPLHF
DNA: TGTGCCAGCAGTGAGGGGACAGGGAGCTCCTATAATTCACCCCTCCACTTT

V: TRBV6-5
J: TRBJ1-6
D: TRBD1
size: -
CDR3: CASSYRGRGSPLHF
DNA: TGTGCCAGCAGCTACAGGGGGCGGGGTTCACCCCTCCACTTT

V: TRBV5-1
J: TRBJ2-5
D: -
size: -
CDR3: CASSRARVFEETQYF
DNA: TGCGCCAGCAGCCGCGCGAGGGTCTTCGAAGAGACCCAGTACTTC

V: TRBV7-9
J: TRBJ2-1
D: TRBD1
size: once
CDR3: CASSYETGANEQFF
DNA: TGTGCCAGCAGCTACGAGACAGGGGCCAATGAGCAGTTCTTC

V: TRBV6-2/TRBV6-3
J: TRBJ2-7
D: TRBD1
size: -
CDR3: CASSYLDRYEQYF
DNA: TGTGCCAGCAGTTATTTGGACAGGTACGAGCAGTACTTC

V: TRBV3-1/TRBV3-2
J: TRBJ1-1
D: -
size: -
CDR3: CASSQEHANTEAFF
DNA: TGTGCCAGCAGCCAAGAACACGCGAACACTGAAGCTTTCTTT

V: TRBV10-1
J: TRBJ2-3
D: TRBD2
size: -
CDR3: CATGGGGSTDTQYF
DNA: TGCGCCACTGGAGGCGGGGGGAGCACAGATACGCAGTATTTT

V: TRBV6-5
J: TRBJ1-1
D: TRBD1
size: few
CDR3: CASSHRQGGEAFF
DNA: TGTGCCAGCAGCCACAGACAGGGAGGTGAAGCTTTCTTT

V: TRBV24-1
J: TRBJ1-5
D: TRBD1
size: once
CDR3: CATQLTGGNQPQHF
DNA: TGTGCCACTCAACTCACAGGGGGCAATCAGCCCCAGCATTTT

V: TRBV7-9
J: TRBJ2-3
D: TRBD2
size: -
CDR3: CASSSPTSGSTDTQYF
DNA: TGTGCCAGCAGCTCTCCGACTAGCGGATCCACAGATACGCAGTATTTT

V: TRBV15
J: TRBJ2-7
D: TRBD1
size: -
CDR3: CATGERTGAYEQYF
DNA: TGTGCCACCGGGGAACGGACAGGGGCCTACGAGCAGTACTTC

V: TRBV6-2/TRBV6-3
J: TRBJ1-5
D: TRBD1
size: once
CDR3: CASSRTGVRSNQPQHF
DNA: TGTGCCAGCAGTAGGACAGGGGTAAGGAGCAATCAGCCCCAGCATTTT

V: TRBV30
J: TRBJ1-1
D: -
size: -
CDR3: CAWARETQNTEAFF
DNA: TGTGCCTGGGCCCGCGAGACACAGAACACTGAAGCTTTCTTT

V: TRBV24-1
J: TRBJ1-5
D: -
size: -
CDR3: CATSTGGNQPQHF
DNA: TGTGCCACCAGTACCGGAGGCAATCAGCCCCAGCATTTT

V: TRBV5-1
J: TRBJ1-2
D: -
size: -
CDR3: CASSQVANYGYTF
DNA: TGCGCCAGCAGCCAGGTAGCTAACTATGGCTACACCTTC

V: TRBV2
J: TRBJ1-5
D: -
size: -
CDR3: CASSGYLNQPQHF
DNA: TGTGCCAGCAGTGGTTACTTAAATCAGCCCCAGCATTTT

V: TRBV19
J: TRBJ1-5
D: TRBD1
size: -
CDR3: CASRTGRSSNQPQHF
DNA: TGTGCCAGCAGGACAGGGCGAAGTAGCAATCAGCCCCAGCATTTT

V: TRBV27
J: TRBJ1-4
D: -
size: -
CDR3: CASSSYSPTNEKLFF
DNA: TGTGCCAGCAGTTCCTACAGCCCAACTAATGAAAAACTGTTTTTT

V: TRBV7-8
J: TRBJ2-3
D: -
size: -
CDR3: CASSLVYGDTDTQYF
DNA: TGTGCCAGCAGCTTAGTTTACGGAGACACAGATACGCAGTATTTT

V: TRBV19
J: TRBJ1-1
D: -
size: -
CDR3: CASTPTSGVGAEAFF
DNA: TGTGCCAGTACTCCAACATCGGGGGTGGGGGCTGAAGCTTTCTTT

V: TRBV5-5
J: TRBJ2-7
D: TRBD1
size: -
CDR3: CASSSDRGAAYEQYF
DNA: TGTGCCAGCAGTTCGGACAGGGGGGCGGCCTACGAGCAGTACTTC

V: TRBV10-3
J: TRBJ1-3
D: -
size: once
CDR3: CATQGTGNTIYF
DNA: TGTGCCACCCAGGGGACTGGAAACACCATATATTTT

V: TRBV15
J: TRBJ2-1
D: TRBD2
size: -
CDR3: CATSISSGGGNEQFF
DNA: TGTGCCACCAGCATTTCTAGCGGGGGGGGCAATGAGCAGTTCTTC

V: TRBV3-1/TRBV3-2
J: TRBJ2-4
D: -
size: -
CDR3: CASSQSGALAKNIQYF
DNA: TGTGCCAGCAGCCAGTCAGGGGCACTAGCCAAAAACATTCAGTACTTC